Only one count was recorded for the clone carrying this T cell receptor (beta chain). This table comes from immunoSEQ multiplex PCR, and its TCRdb copy is limited to in-frame clones, with some not included. The table records fewer than 150,000 clones, roughly four fifths of them present only once. The CDR3 spans 14 residues. V shed 6 bases and J shed 2 bases, with 14 bases lying between them. In germline, CDR1 is MNHEY, CDR2 SVGAGI. This sample is part of a study of blood T cell repertoires in COVID-19. Study information: Specimens from acute and convalescent COVID-19 originated in the United States, Italy and Spain.

This TCR was sampled from a human donor in a cohort sampled during active COVID-19. The chain is built from TRBV6-5 and TRBJ2-7; a possible D gene is TRBD1 (5 bases). The sample was peripheral blood. The DNA of the CDR3 is TGTGCCAGCAGATTGAACAGGCCACCCTACGAGCAGTACTTC. This gives the protein CASRLNRPPYEQYF.